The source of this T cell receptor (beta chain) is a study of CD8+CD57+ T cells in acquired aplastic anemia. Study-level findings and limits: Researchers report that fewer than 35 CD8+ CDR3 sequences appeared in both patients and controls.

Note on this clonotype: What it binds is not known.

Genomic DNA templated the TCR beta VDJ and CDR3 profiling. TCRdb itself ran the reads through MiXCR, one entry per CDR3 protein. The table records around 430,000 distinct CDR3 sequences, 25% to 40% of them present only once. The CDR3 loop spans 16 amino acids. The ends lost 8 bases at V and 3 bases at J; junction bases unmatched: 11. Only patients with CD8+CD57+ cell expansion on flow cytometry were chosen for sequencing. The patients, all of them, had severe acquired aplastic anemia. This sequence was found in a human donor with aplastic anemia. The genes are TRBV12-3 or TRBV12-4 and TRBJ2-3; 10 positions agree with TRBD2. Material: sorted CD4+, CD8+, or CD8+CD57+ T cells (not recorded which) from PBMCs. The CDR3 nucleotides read TGTGCCAGCTCGAAAGGGCTAGCGGGGGCGACAGATACGCAGTATTTT. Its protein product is CASSKGLAGATDTQYF.